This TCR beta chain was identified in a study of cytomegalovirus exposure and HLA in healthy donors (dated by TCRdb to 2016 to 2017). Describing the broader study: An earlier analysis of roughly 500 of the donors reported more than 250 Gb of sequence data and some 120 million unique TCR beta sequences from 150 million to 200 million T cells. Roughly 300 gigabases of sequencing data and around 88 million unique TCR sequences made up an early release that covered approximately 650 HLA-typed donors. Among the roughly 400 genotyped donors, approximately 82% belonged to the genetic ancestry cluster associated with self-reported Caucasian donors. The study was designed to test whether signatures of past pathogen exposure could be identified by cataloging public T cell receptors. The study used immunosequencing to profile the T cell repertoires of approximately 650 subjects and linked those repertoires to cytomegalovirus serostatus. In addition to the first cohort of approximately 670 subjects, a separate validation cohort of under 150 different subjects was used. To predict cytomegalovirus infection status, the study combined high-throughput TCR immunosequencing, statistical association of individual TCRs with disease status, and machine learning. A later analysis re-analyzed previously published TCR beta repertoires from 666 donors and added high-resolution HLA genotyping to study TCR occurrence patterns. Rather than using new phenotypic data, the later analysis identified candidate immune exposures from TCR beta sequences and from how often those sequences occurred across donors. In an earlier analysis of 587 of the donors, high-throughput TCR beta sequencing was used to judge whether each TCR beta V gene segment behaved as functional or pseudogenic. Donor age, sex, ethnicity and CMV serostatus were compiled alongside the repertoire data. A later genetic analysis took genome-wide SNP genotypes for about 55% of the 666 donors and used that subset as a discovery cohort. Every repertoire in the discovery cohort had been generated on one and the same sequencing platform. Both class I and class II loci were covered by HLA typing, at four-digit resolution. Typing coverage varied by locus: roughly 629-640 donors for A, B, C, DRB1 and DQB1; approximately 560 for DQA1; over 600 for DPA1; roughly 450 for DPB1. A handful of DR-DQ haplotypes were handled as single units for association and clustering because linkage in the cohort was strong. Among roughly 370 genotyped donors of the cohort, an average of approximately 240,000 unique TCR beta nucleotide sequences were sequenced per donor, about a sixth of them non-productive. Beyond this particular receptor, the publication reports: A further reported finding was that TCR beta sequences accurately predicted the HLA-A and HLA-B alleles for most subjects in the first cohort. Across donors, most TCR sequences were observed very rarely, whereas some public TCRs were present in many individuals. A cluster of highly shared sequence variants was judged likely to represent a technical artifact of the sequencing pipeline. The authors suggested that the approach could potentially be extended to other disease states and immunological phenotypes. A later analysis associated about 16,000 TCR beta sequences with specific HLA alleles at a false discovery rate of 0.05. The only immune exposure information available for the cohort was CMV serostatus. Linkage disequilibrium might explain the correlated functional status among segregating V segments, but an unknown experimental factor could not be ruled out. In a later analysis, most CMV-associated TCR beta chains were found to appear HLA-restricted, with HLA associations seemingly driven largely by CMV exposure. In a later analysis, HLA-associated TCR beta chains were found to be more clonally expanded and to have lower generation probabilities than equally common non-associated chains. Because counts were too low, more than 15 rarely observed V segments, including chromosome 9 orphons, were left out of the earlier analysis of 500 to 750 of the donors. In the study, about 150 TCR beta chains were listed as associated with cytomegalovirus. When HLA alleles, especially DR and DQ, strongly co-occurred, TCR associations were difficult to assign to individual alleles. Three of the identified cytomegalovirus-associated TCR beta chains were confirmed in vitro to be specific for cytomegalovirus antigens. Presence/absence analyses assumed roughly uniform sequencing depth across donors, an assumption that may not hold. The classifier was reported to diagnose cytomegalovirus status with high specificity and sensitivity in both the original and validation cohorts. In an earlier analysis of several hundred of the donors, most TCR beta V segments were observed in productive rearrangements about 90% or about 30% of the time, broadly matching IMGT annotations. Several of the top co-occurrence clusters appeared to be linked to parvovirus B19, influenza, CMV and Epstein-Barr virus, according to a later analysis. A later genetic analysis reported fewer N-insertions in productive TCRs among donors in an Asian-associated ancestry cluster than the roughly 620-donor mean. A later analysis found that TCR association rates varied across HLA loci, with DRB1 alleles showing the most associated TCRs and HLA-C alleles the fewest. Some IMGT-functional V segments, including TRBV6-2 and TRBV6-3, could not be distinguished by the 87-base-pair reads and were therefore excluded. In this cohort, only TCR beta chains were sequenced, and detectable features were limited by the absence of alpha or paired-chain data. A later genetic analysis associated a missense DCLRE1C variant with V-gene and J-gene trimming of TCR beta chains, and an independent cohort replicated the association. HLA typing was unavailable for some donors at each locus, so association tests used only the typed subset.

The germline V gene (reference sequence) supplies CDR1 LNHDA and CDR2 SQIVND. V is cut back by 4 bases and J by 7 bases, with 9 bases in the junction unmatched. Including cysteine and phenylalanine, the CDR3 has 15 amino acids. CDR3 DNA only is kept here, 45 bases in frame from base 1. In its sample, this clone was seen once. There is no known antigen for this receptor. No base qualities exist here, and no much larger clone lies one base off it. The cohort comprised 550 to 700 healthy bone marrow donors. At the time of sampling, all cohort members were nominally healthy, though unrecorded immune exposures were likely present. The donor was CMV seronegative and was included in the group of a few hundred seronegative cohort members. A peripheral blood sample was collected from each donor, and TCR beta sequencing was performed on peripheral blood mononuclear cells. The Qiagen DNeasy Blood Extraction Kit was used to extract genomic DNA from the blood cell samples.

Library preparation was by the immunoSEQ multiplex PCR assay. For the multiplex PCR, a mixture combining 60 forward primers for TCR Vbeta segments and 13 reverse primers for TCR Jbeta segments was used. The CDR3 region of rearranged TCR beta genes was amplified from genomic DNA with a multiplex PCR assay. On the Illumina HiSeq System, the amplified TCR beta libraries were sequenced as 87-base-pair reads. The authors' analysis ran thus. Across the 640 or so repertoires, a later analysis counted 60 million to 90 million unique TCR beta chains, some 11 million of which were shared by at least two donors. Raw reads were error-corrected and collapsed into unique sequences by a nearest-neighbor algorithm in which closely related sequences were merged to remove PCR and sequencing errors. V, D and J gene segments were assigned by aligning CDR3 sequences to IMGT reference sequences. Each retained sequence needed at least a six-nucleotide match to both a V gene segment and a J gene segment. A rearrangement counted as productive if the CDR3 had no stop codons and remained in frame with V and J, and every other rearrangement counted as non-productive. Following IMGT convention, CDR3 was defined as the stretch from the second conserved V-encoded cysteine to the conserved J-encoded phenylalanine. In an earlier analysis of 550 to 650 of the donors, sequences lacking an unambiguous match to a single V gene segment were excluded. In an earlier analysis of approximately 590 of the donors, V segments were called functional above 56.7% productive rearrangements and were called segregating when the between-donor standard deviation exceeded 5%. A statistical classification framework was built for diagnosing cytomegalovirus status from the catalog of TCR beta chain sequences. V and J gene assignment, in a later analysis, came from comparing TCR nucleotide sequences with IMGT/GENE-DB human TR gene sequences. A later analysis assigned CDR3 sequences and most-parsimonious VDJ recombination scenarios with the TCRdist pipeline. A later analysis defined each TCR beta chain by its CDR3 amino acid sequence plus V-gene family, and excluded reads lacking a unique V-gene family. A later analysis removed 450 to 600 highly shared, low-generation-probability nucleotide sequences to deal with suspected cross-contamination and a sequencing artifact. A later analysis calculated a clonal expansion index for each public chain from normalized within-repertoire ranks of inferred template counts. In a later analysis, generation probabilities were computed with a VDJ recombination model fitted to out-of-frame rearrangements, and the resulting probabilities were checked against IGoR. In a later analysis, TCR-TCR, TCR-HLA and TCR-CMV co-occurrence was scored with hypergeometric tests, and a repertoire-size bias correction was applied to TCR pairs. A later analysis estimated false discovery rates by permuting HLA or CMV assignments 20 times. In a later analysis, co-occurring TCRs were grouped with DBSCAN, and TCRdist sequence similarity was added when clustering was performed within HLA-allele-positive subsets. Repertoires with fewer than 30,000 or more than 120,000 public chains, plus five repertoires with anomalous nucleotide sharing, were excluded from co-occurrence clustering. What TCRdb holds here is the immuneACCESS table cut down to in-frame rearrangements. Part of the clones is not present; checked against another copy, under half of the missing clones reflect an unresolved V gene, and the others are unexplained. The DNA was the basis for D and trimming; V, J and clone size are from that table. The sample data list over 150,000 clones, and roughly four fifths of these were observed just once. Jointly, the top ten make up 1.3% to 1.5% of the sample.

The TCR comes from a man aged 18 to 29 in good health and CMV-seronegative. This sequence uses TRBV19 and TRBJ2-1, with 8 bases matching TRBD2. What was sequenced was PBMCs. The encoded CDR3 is CASSNPGLVGNEQFF. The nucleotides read TGTGCCAGTAGTAATCCGGGACTAGTTGGTAATGAGCAGTTCTTC. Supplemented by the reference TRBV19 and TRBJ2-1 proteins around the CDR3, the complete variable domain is DGGITQSPKYLFRKEGQNVTLSCEQNLNHDAMYWYRQDPGQGLRLIYYSQIVNDFQKGDIAEGYSVSREKKESFPLTVTSAQKNPTAFYLCASSNPGLVGNEQFFGPGTRLTVL.